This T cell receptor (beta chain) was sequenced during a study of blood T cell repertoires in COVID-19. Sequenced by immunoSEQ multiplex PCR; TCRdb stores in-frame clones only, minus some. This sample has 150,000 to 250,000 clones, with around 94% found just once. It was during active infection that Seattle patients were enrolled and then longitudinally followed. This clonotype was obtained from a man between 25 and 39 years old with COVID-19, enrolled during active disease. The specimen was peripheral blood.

CDR3 nucleotides: TGTGCCAGCAGCTTAGGAAGAAACACAGGCTGGCCTGCGTATGGCTACACCTTC. Protein product: CASSLGRNTGWPAYGYTF. The chain uses TRBV13 and TRBJ1-2; the D gene is possibly TRBD1 (5 bases). V lost 0 bases and J lost 5, with 22 bases in between. The CDR3 length is 18 residues. CDR1 PRHDT and CDR2 FYEKMQ come from the germline V gene (reference sequence).